This entry lists 21 T cell receptor beta chains sequenced from one sample in a study of beta chain features in type 1 diabetes. TCRB transcripts that were expressed got sequenced, as all of the isolated RNA had been reverse transcribed. Sequenced by immunoSEQ multiplex PCR; TCRdb stores in-frame clones only, minus some. Of roughly 120,000 clones listed, 30% to 40% are singletons. The sample was stem cell memory CD4+ T cells from blood. The receptors stem from a woman under 30 in good health.

This clone has just a few counts. This rearrangement joins TRBV4-3 to TRBJ2-7; D might be TRBD2 (6 bases). V shed 0 bases and J shed 3 bases, with 15 bases lying between them. The length of the CDR3 is 16 residues. Germline CDR1 is LGHNA and CDR2 is YSLEER. This chain's CDR3 is CASSQDRGLGYYEQYF. CDR3 DNA: TGCGCCAGCAGCCAAGATAGGGGACTGGGTTACTACGAGCAGTACTTC.

This clone was counted a few times. The DNA of the CDR3 is TGTGCCAGCAGCTTATACGTTACAAGCACAGATACGCAGTATTTT. It translates to CASSLYVTSTDTQYF. The chain uses TRBV7-9 and TRBJ2-3, with D unclear. CDR1 is SEHNR, CDR2 FQNEAQ, per germline (reference sequence). The CDR3 has 15 residues. V was trimmed by 2 bases and J by 0 bases, leaving 9 bases between them.

The CDR3 sequence: CASSQVGTGNYGYTF. As DNA, the CDR3 is TGCGCCAGCAGCCAAGTCGGTACGGGAAACTATGGCTACACCTTC. The chain uses TRBV4-3 and TRBJ1-2, with D hard to call. Deletions cut 1 base from V and 2 bases from J, with 11 bases between. This CDR3 has 15 residues. Germline values: CDR1 LGHNA, CDR2 YSLEER.

The chain has TRBV18 and TRBJ1-1; D not resolved. CDR1 is KGHSH, CDR2 LQKENI, per germline. V dropped 9 bases and J dropped 1 base, with 18 bases sitting between them. The CDR3 consists of 15 residues. CDR3 region: CASSDRIRGNTEAFF. The CDR3 DNA reads TGTGCCAGTAGCGATCGGATACGTGGGAACACTGAAGCTTTCTTT.

The chain has TRBV7-2 and TRBJ2-7; perhaps TRBD1 as D (5 bases). Trimming left V 0 bases short and J 6 bases short, with 9 bases between. CDR1 and CDR2 from the germline V gene are SGHTA and FQGNSA. The CDR3 totals 13 residues. CDR3 region: CASSLARASEQYF. Here the CDR3 DNA reads TGTGCCAGCAGCTTAGCCAGGGCCTCCGAGCAGTACTTC.

The chain uses TRBV19 and TRBJ2-4; 10 positions agree with TRBD1. Germline V gene sequence: CDR1 LNHDA, CDR2 SQIVND (reference sequence). The CDR3 runs to 14 residues. J gave up 5 bases and V 6 bases, and 4 bases lay outside the gene matches. The CDR3 loop reads CASSRQGAQNIQYF. For the CDR3, the DNA is TGTGCCAGTAGCCGACAGGGGGCCCAAAACATTCAGTACTTC.

This rearrangement joins TRBV5-4 to TRBJ2-7; possibly TRBD1 for D (6 bases). Germline lookup yields CDR1 SGHNT and CDR2 YYREEE (reference sequence). The CDR3 has 14 residues. V was pared by 0 bases and J by 4 bases, with 11 bases between. The CDR3 bases are TGTGCCAGCAGCTTGGGGCCAGGGACATACGAGCAGTACTTC. Translated: CASSLGPGTYEQYF.

This chain uses TRBV10-3 with TRBJ2-7; D might be TRBD2 (5 bases). The CDR3 is 16 residues long. Deletions cut 3 bases from V and 2 bases from J, with 17 bases between. The germline gives CDR1 ENHRY, CDR2 SYGVKD. CDR3 amino acids: CAISEGAGRATYEQYF. The CDR3, as DNA: TGTGCCATCAGTGAAGGCGCCGGGCGGGCCACCTACGAGCAGTACTTC.

J is TRBJ2-3 and V is TRBV6-1; TRBD1 agrees at 7 bases. V lost 4 bases, J lost 2 bases, and 3 bases stayed unmatched. The CDR3 has 14 amino acids. Per the germline V gene, CDR1 is MNHNS and CDR2 is SASEGT. CDR3 in amino acids: CASSVDRATDTQYF. DNA of the CDR3: TGTGCCAGCAGTGTTGACAGGGCCACAGATACGCAGTATTTT.

This chain uses TRBV7-9 with TRBJ2-2, with D possibly being TRBD2 (5 bases). Trimming took 3 bases from V and 6 from J, leaving 8 bases between them. CDR3 length: 13 residues. Germline values: CDR1 SEHNR, CDR2 FQNEAQ (reference sequence). The CDR3 sequence is CASSFREAGELFF. The CDR3 bases are TGTGCCAGCAGCTTTCGGGAAGCCGGGGAGCTGTTTTTT.

This clone was seen only a few times. This chain connects TRBV5-1 to TRBJ2-7; possibly TRBD1 for D (5 bases). V lost 0 bases and J lost 3, with 10 bases in between. The CDR3 has 14 amino acids. Germline values: CDR1 SGHRS, CDR2 YFSETQ. CDR3 nucleotide sequence: TGCGCCAGCAGCTTGGTCCAGGGAAACTACGAGCAGTACTTC. Its protein is CASSLVQGNYEQYF.

The rearrangement links TRBV18 to TRBJ1-1, with D tentatively TRBD1 (5 bases). Germline loops: CDR1 KGHSH, CDR2 LQKENI. Between the trimmed V and J ends, which lost 2 bases and 6 bases, there was a span of 16 bases. The CDR3 has 15 residues. The CDR3 region has the DNA TGTGCCAGCTCACCAAATCCGGGGGGAAGCTCTGAAGCTTTCTTT. Translation: CASSPNPGGSSEAFF.

The V gene is TRBV5-1, the J gene TRBJ2-1; 12 positions agree with TRBD2. This CDR3 is built from 17 residues. With 4 bases clipped from V and 3 bases from J, the junction kept 8 bases outside the gene matches. CDR1 SGHRS and CDR2 YFSETQ come from the germline V gene. This CDR3 is CASSPRTSGVRYNEQFF. CDR3 sequence (DNA): TGCGCCAGCAGCCCCAGGACTAGCGGGGTCCGCTACAATGAGCAGTTCTTC.

This chain uses TRBV2 with TRBJ2-7; D may be TRBD1 (6 bases). V dropped 7 bases and J dropped 2 bases, with 15 bases sitting between them. Germline-derived CDR1 and CDR2 are SNHLY and FYNNEI. This CDR3 is built from 14 residues. The CDR3 loop reads CASKYREPTYEQYF. In nucleotides, the CDR3 is TGTGCCAGCAAGTACAGGGAACCTACCTACGAGCAGTACTTC. Based on the CDR3 plus reference TRBV2 and TRBJ2-7, the full variable domain is EPEVTQTPSHQVTQMGQEVILRCVPISNHLYFYWYRQILGQKVEFLVSFYNNEISEKSEIFDDQFSVERPDGSNFTLKIRSTKLEDSAMYFCASKYREPTYEQYFGPGTRLTVT.

This clone was seen more than once but under ten times. CDR3 region: CASSALGGPNYGYTF. CDR3 nucleotides: TGTGCCAGCAGTGCTCTCGGGGGGCCTAACTATGGCTACACCTTC. The chain couples TRBV27 to TRBJ1-2, with D perhaps matching TRBD1 (6 bases). The V end was cut by 5 bases, the J end by 0 bases, with 13 bases between. The CDR3 has 15 amino acids. Germline V gene sequence: CDR1 MNHEY, CDR2 SMNVEV (reference sequence).

V usage is TRBV5-1 and J usage is TRBJ2-6; 12 bases are a match to TRBD2. With V trimmed by 1 base and J by 4 bases, 15 bases remained unmatched. This CDR3 region has 21 residues. The V gene's germline CDR1 is SGHRS and CDR2 YFSETQ. The CDR3 loop is CASSLRASGRAGPGGANVLTF. Written as DNA, the CDR3 is TGCGCCAGCAGCTTGCGGGCTAGCGGGAGGGCCGGCCCTGGAGGGGCCAACGTCCTGACTTTC.

The chain has TRBV7-8 and TRBJ2-1, with 11 bases matching TRBD2. The germline CDR1 and CDR2 sequences are SGHVS and FQNEAQ. The CDR3 loop spans 15 amino acids. After removal of 8 bases from V and 3 bases from J, the junction contained 6 bases not matched to a gene. The CDR3 loop reads CASSPGTSGYNEQFF. DNA of the CDR3: TGTGCCAGCTCCCCCGGGACTAGCGGCTACAATGAGCAGTTCTTC.

The chain is built from TRBV5-1 and TRBJ1-2, with 7 bases lining up with TRBD1. The length of the CDR3 is 14 residues. Germline V gives CDR1 SGHRS, CDR2 YFSETQ. After removal of 4 bases from V and 6 bases from J, the junction contained 9 bases not matched to a gene. CDR3 in DNA: TGCGCCAGCAGCCGTTCGACAGGGCAGGATGGCTACACCTTC. Translated: CASSRSTGQDGYTF.

The rearrangement uses TRBV2 and TRBJ2-1, with D tentatively TRBD2 (6 bases). Germline CDR1 is SNHLY and CDR2 is FYNNEI. The CDR3 is 15 residues long. Deletions cut 4 bases from V and 8 bases from J, with 18 bases between. This CDR3 reads CASSGGFPSGDEQFF. As DNA, the CDR3 is TGTGCCAGCAGTGGGGGATTTCCCTCGGGGGATGAGCAGTTCTTC.

The chain combines TRBV18 with TRBJ2-3, with D possibly TRBD1 on 6 matching bases. Germline assignment: CDR1 KGHSH and CDR2 LQKENI. Trimming removed 4 bases at V and 0 bases at J, with 14 bases between. The CDR3 runs to 16 residues. This chain's CDR3 is CASSLTGPRSTDTQYF. Written as DNA, the CDR3 is TGTGCCAGCTCACTTACAGGGCCCCGTAGCACAGATACGCAGTATTTT.

CDR3 nucleotide sequence: TGCGCCAGCAGCCCACAGGGGGCTGAGCAGTTCTTC. Amino acid sequence: CASSPQGAEQFF. The J gene is TRBJ2-1, the V gene TRBV5-1, with TRBD1 matching 9 bases. J lost 9 bases, V lost 4 bases, and 2 bases had no gene match. CDR3 length: 12 amino acids. The germline gives CDR1 SGHRS, CDR2 YFSETQ.